These 13 T cell receptor beta chains originate from one sample sequenced in a study of metastatic and nonmetastatic thyroid tumors (dated by TCRdb to 2020 to 2021). Before undergoing thyroid surgery, none of the patients had been given any kind of treatment. The library was made by PCR. The reads were generated on an Illumina HiSeq 4000. The raw public reads went through TCRdb reprocessing: fastp at Q25, MiXCR clone calling, in-frame beta chains kept. This sample comprises just over 14,000 clones, around 3.9% of them detected only once. The top ten clones comprise 25% to 30% of the sample. What was sequenced was tumor tissue. Every receptor here comes from a female donor with papillary thyroid cancer or a benign thyroid nodule (not recorded which). Some clones in this sample may be carry-over from other donors' samples.

This clone showed up just a few times. The chain links TRBV27 to TRBJ2-1, with 7 bases fitting TRBD2. Germline loops: CDR1 MNHEY, CDR2 SMNVEV (reference sequence). The CDR3 totals 15 residues. Trimming cost V 6 bases and J 11 bases; bases outside gene matches: 16. CDR3 amino acids: CASSLRLARSHKQFF. Here the CDR3 DNA reads TGTGCCAGCAGCTTACGACTAGCCCGTTCACATAAGCAGTTCTTC.

The chain employs TRBV6-1 and TRBJ2-7; D is uncertain. V gave up 7 bases and J gave up 4 bases, with 11 bases separating them. The CDR3 is made up of 12 amino acids. Germline V gene data show CDR1 as MNHNS and CDR2 as SASEGT. Here the CDR3 reads CASNTDLYEQYF. The CDR3 DNA reads TGTGCCAGCAACACGGACCTGTACGAGCAGTACTTC.

This clone was seen more than once but under ten times. The chain combines TRBV5-1 with TRBJ2-5; possibly TRBD1 or TRBD2 for D (5 bases each). Trimming took off 2 bases at V and 5 bases at J, with 10 bases between the two ends. Per germline, CDR1 SGHRS and CDR2 YFSETQ. The CDR3 runs 13 residues. The CDR3 sequence: CASSFDRDETQYF. The CDR3 nucleotides read TGCGCCAGCAGCTTTGATAGGGACGAGACCCAGTACTTC. The full variable domain, completed using reference TRBV5-1 and TRBJ2-5, is KAGVTQTPRYLIKTRGQQVTLSCSPISGHRSVSWYQQTPGQGLQFLFEYFSETQRNKGNFPGRFSGRQFSNSRSEMNVSTLELGDSALYLCASSFDRDETQYFGPGTRLLVL.

CDR3 DNA sequence: TGTGCCAGCAGTCCAGGGACTGATTCCTACGAGCAGTACTTC. This codes for CASSPGTDSYEQYF. This chain uses TRBV27 with TRBJ2-7, with a weak D call TRBD2 (6 bases). This CDR3 region has 14 residues. Germline-derived CDR1 and CDR2 are MNHEY and SMNVEV (reference sequence). V dropped 5 bases and J dropped 1 base, with 12 bases sitting between them.

This clone was counted between two and nine times. The rearrangement links TRBV27 to TRBJ2-2; D remains unclear. CDR1 and CDR2 from the germline V gene are MNHEY and SMNVEV (reference sequence). The CDR3 has 11 amino acids. The germline V and J ends were trimmed by 6 bases and 5 bases, with 4 bases remaining between them. This CDR3 is CASSLTGELFF. As DNA, the CDR3 is TGTGCCAGCAGCTTAACCGGGGAGCTGTTTTTT.

The chain joins TRBV5-1 to TRBJ2-5; a weak D match, TRBD2 (5 bases). The CDR3 length is 16 residues. CDR1 and CDR2 (germline): SGHRS, YFSETQ. Deletions cut 0 bases from V and 6 bases from J, with 18 bases between. The CDR3 DNA sequence: TGCGCCAGCAGCTTGGAACAGTGTGCGGGTGTAAAGACCCAGTACTTC. Translating it yields CASSLEQCAGVKTQYF.

The rearrangement joins TRBV19 to TRBJ1-1; D may be TRBD1 (5 bases). Trimming took off 3 bases at V and 5 bases at J, with 13 bases between the two ends. CDR1 is LNHDA, CDR2 SQIVND, per germline (reference sequence). There are 14 residues in the CDR3. This chain's CDR3 is CASSIRNGGTEAFF. DNA for the CDR3: TGTGCCAGTAGTATTAGGAACGGGGGGACTGAAGCTTTCTTT.

This clone was found a few times. The V gene is TRBV6-2 or TRBV6-3, the J gene TRBJ2-7, with a possible D match to TRBD2 (5 bases). Per the germline V gene, CDR1 is MNHEY and CDR2 is SVGEGT. V lost 6 bases and J 6 bases, leaving 12 bases between the germline ends. This CDR3 spans 12 amino acids. CDR3 bases: TGTGCCAGCAGCGAACCTACTAGCGAGCAGTACTTC. The encoded protein is CASSEPTSEQYF.

This sequence joins TRBV27 and TRBJ1-1, with 7 nucleotides matching TRBD1. V shed 7 bases, J shed 0 bases, and the junction held 5 bases outside the gene matches. The germline V gene encodes CDR1 MNHEY and CDR2 SMNVEV (reference sequence). This CDR3 is built from 14 residues. The CDR3 DNA is TGTGCCAGCACACAGGGGATGATGAACACTGAAGCTTTCTTT. The encoded protein is CASTQGMMNTEAFF.

The gene calls are TRBV6-2 or TRBV6-3 and TRBJ2-7, with 8 bases matching TRBD2. V dropped 5 bases and J dropped 5; count of bases not matched to a gene: 8. This CDR3 has 14 amino acids. Germline V gene sequence: CDR1 MNHEY, CDR2 SVGEGT. CDR3 amino acids: CASSVSGRVHEQYF. DNA for the CDR3: TGTGCCAGCAGTGTCAGCGGGAGAGTCCACGAGCAGTACTTC.

This chain links TRBV7-3 with TRBJ2-7; the D gene is possibly TRBD2 (6 bases). Germline assignment: CDR1 SGHTA and CDR2 FQGTGA. Trimming took 2 bases from V and 0 from J, leaving 11 bases between them. The length of the CDR3 is 15 residues. CDR3 sequence: CASSLSGASSYEQYF. CDR3 coding DNA: TGTGCCAGCAGCTTATCGGGAGCAAGCTCCTACGAGCAGTACTTC.

This clone counts as medium-sized. The rearrangement joins TRBV13 to TRBJ1-3; D remains ambiguous. Germline V gene data show CDR1 as PRHDT and CDR2 as FYEKMQ (reference sequence). This CDR3 spans 15 amino acids. V was clipped by 0 bases and J by 0 bases, with 6 bases between them. In DNA form, the CDR3 reads TGTGCCAGCAGCTTAGGGGCCTACTCTGGAAACACCATATATTTT. Translation gives CASSLGAYSGNTIYF.

This chain uses TRBV6-1 with TRBJ2-2; 7 bases fit TRBD2. The V gene's germline CDR1 is MNHNS and CDR2 SASEGT. Germline trimming cut 0 bases from V and 3 bases from J; bases unmatched to any gene: 1. The CDR3 has 15 amino acids. Written as DNA, the CDR3 is TGTGCCAGCAGTGAAGCGGGGGGGTACACCGGGGAGCTGTTTTTT. Protein product: CASSEAGGYTGELFF.